This passage covers 22 T cell receptor beta chains from one sample sequenced in a study of cytomegalovirus exposure and HLA in healthy donors. Vbeta (60) and Jbeta (13) primers were used in the PCR. Sequencing was performed with immunoSEQ multiplex PCR; in TCRdb, only in-frame clones are kept and a portion is missing. The table includes 100,000 to 150,000 clones, roughly 85% detected once. The sample comprised PBMCs. The receptors originated from a man aged 35 to 55 in good health and CMV-seronegative.

The chain joins TRBV14 to TRBJ2-7, with D perhaps matching TRBD2 (6 bases). Germline V CDR1 and CDR2: SGHDN, FVKESK. The CDR3 contains 13 residues. The V and J ends lost 8 bases and 3 bases respectively, with 14 bases between them. The CDR3 protein is CASGGIRVYEQYF. The CDR3 DNA sequence: TGTGCCAGCGGGGGGATTCGGGTCTACGAGCAGTACTTC. Variable domain in full (rest from reference TRBV14 and TRBJ2-7): EAGVTQFPSHSVIEKGQTVTLRCDPISGHDNLYWYRRVMGKEIKFLLHFVKESKQDESGMPNNRFLAERTGGTYSTLKVQPAELEDSGVYFCASGGIRVYEQYFGPGTRLTVT.

The count of this clone is one. The CDR3 is CASSLIGGVMNTEAFF. The CDR3 region has the DNA TGCGCCAGCAGCTTGATAGGGGGAGTAATGAACACTGAAGCTTTCTTT. The gene calls are TRBV5-1 and TRBJ1-1, with D tentatively TRBD1 (6 bases). The CDR3 is 16 residues long. Between the trimmed V and J ends, which lost 1 base and 0 bases, there was a span of 13 bases. The germline V gene has CDR1 SGHRS and CDR2 YFSETQ. Based on the CDR3 plus reference TRBV5-1 and TRBJ1-1, the full variable domain is KAGVTQTPRYLIKTRGQQVTLSCSPISGHRSVSWYQQTPGQGLQFLFEYFSETQRNKGNFPGRFSGRQFSNSRSEMNVSTLELGDSALYLCASSLIGGVMNTEAFFGQGTRLTVV.

The genes are TRBV4-1 and TRBJ1-2; D gene unclear. CDR3 length: 12 residues. Germline values: CDR1 MGHRA, CDR2 YSYEKL. Trimming left V 1 base short and J 8 bases short, with 8 bases between. The CDR3 DNA sequence: TGCGCCAGCAGCCAAGGGGCCGTGGGCTACACCTTC. Translation gives CASSQGAVGYTF.

V and J are TRBV20-1 and TRBJ2-3; possible D gene TRBD2, 5 bases. Germline CDR1 DFQATT, CDR2 SNEGSKA (reference sequence). Trimming took off 6 bases at V and 4 bases at J, with 5 bases between the two ends. This CDR3 is built from 10 residues. The CDR3 here is CSAGADTQYF. In DNA, the CDR3 is TGCAGTGCGGGAGCAGATACGCAGTATTTT.

The chain has TRBV5-4 and TRBJ2-7; 13 bases line up with TRBD2. The CDR3 length is 15 residues. CDR1 SGHNT and CDR2 YYREEE come from the germline V gene (reference sequence). The ends lost 2 bases at V and 2 bases at J; junction bases unmatched: 1. The CDR3 here is CASSFGTSGTYEQYF. The CDR3 nucleotides are TGTGCCAGCAGCTTCGGGACTAGCGGGACCTACGAGCAGTACTTC.

The chain couples TRBV7-2 to TRBJ2-1, with 16 bases identical to TRBD2. The CDR3 covers 16 residues. The germline V gene has CDR1 SGHTA and CDR2 FQGNSA. Losses at the gene ends were 5 bases for V and 7 bases for J; bases not matched to a gene: 5. CDR3 in amino acids: CASSLGLAGGWNEQFF. CDR3 DNA sequence: TGTGCCAGCAGCCTGGGACTAGCGGGAGGGTGGAATGAGCAGTTCTTC.

V usage is TRBV14 and J usage is TRBJ1-6; D uncertain. V lost 0 bases to trimming and J lost 10 bases, with 13 bases between them. CDR1 and CDR2 (germline): SGHDN, FVKESK. CDR3 length: 15 amino acids. CDR3 in DNA: TGTGCCAGCAGCCAAGAAGGAGGGCTCCGATCACCCCTCCACTTT. As protein: CASSQEGGLRSPLHF.

This sequence joins TRBV5-1 and TRBJ2-3; 12 bases line up with TRBD2. The CDR3 has 17 residues. After removal of 4 bases from V and 1 base from J, the junction contained 7 bases not matched to a gene. The germline CDR1 and CDR2 sequences are SGHRS and YFSETQ. The chain's CDR3 is CASSPASGGAGTDTQYF. CDR3 nucleotide sequence: TGCGCCAGCAGCCCTGCTAGCGGGGGGGCCGGCACAGATACGCAGTATTTT. Looking up the rest from reference TRBV5-1 and TRBJ2-3 gives the full variable domain: KAGVTQTPRYLIKTRGQQVTLSCSPISGHRSVSWYQQTPGQGLQFLFEYFSETQRNKGNFPGRFSGRQFSNSRSEMNVSTLELGDSALYLCASSPASGGAGTDTQYFGPGTRLTVL.

This chain connects TRBV5-4 to TRBJ2-1, with 14 bases that match TRBD2. The CDR3 is 17 residues long. The V gene end was trimmed by 4 bases and the J gene end by 1 base; junction bases not matched to a gene: 4. Per the germline V gene, CDR1 is SGHNT and CDR2 is YYREEE (reference sequence). Here the CDR3 DNA reads TGTGCCAGCAGCCCCCGGACTAGCGGGAGGTCCTACAATGAGCAGTTCTTC. Protein product: CASSPRTSGRSYNEQFF.

The chain combines TRBV5-6 with TRBJ1-2; D unclear. Germline V gene sequence: CDR1 SGHDT, CDR2 YYEEEE. This CDR3 is 13 amino acids long. V shed 3 bases and J shed 4 bases, with 10 bases lying between them. The CDR3 DNA follows: TGTGCCAGCAGCTCGTGGGCGCGCTATGGCTACACCTTC. This sequence encodes CASSSWARYGYTF.

CDR3 DNA: TGTGCCAGCAGCTCAAAATCGGGCACTGAAGCTTTCTTT. This encodes CASSSKSGTEAFF. The genes are TRBV7-2 and TRBJ1-1; D uncertain. V was trimmed by 4 bases and J by 4 bases, leaving 10 bases between them. The CDR3 is 13 amino acids. CDR1 SGHTA and CDR2 FQGNSA come from the germline V gene.

J is TRBJ2-1 and V is TRBV7-2; 11 nucleotides match TRBD2. The CDR3 extends over 14 amino acids. The V gene's germline CDR1 is SGHTA and CDR2 FQGNSA. V trimming: 5 bases; J trimming: 8 bases; junction bases outside the gene matches: 5. The CDR3 sequence: CASSQLAGGDEQFF. In DNA form, the CDR3 reads TGTGCCAGCAGCCAATTAGCGGGAGGGGATGAGCAGTTCTTC. Together with reference TRBV7-2 and TRBJ2-1, the CDR3 gives the full variable domain: GAGVSQSPSNKVTEKGKDVELRCDPISGHTALYWYRQSLGQGLEFLIYFQGNSAPDKSGLPSDRFSAERTGGSVSTLTIQRTQQEDSAVYLCASSQLAGGDEQFFGPGTRLTVL.

The chain has TRBV18 and TRBJ2-5; the D gene is possibly TRBD1 (5 bases). The J call may be faulty, since TRBJ2-7 better matches the DNA end. This CDR3 has 15 amino acids. The germline CDR1 and CDR2 sequences are KGHSH and LQKENI. CDR3 nucleotides: TGTGCCAGCTCCCTTGGGGCAGGAAGTCCCTACGAGCAGTACTTC. As protein: CASSLGAGSPYEQYF.

V is TRBV29-1 and J is TRBJ2-7; TRBD1 matches 7 bases. Germline CDR1 SQVTM, CDR2 ANQGSEA. The CDR3 covers 12 residues. The junction had 3 bases not matched to a gene; V was cut back by 7 bases and J by 0 bases. CDR3 residues: CSAKGASYEQYF. DNA for the CDR3: TGCAGCGCCAAGGGGGCCTCCTACGAGCAGTACTTC.

For this clone: This may be a read error: a much more frequent sequence differs by one nucleotide. The rearrangement joins TRBV7-9 to TRBJ1-1, with 7 positions matching TRBD1. Germline V gene lookup returns CDR1 SEHNR and CDR2 FQNEAQ (reference sequence). The CDR3 is 14 residues long. Trimming took 2 bases from V and 0 from J; bases not matched to a gene: 0. The CDR3 here is CASSLQGVNTEAFF. In DNA, the CDR3 is TGTGCCAGCAGCTTACAGGGGGTGAACACTGAAGCTTTCTTT.

CDR3 nucleotide sequence: TGTGCCAGCAGCTTACCTCTCTCTGGGGCCAACGTCCTGACTTTC. Translated: CASSLPLSGANVLTF. The chain has TRBV7-3 and TRBJ2-6; no clear D gene. Germline CDR1 SGHTA, CDR2 FQGTGA. The CDR3 is 15 amino acids. Trimming removed 2 bases from V and 0 bases from J, with 5 bases in between. Together with reference TRBV7-3 and TRBJ2-6, the CDR3 gives the full variable domain: GAGVSQTPSNKVTEKGKYVELRCDPISGHTALYWYRQSLGQGPEFLIYFQGTGAADDSGLPNDRFFAVRPEGSVSTLKIQRTERGDSAVYLCASSLPLSGANVLTFGAGSRLTVL.

The chain combines TRBV4-1 with TRBJ1-1, with 7 positions matching TRBD1. This CDR3 region has 22 residues. The V gene's germline CDR1 is MGHRA and CDR2 YSYEKL. Trimming cost V 1 base and J 0 bases; bases outside gene matches: 23. CDR3 coding DNA: TGCGCCAGCAGCCAAGCGTCGACAGGGTCCTTGCTTGGTCGGCCCTTGAACACTGAAGCTTTCTTT. This codes for CASSQASTGSLLGRPLNTEAFF.

The rearrangement joins TRBV5-1 to TRBJ2-5; possibly TRBD2 for D (5 bases). Per the germline V gene, CDR1 is SGHRS and CDR2 is YFSETQ. V was pared by 0 bases and J by 0 bases, with 6 bases between. The CDR3 has 14 residues. The CDR3 reads CASSLGGYQETQYF. In DNA, the CDR3 is TGCGCCAGCAGCTTGGGCGGGTACCAAGAGACCCAGTACTTC.

The chain is built from TRBV11-2 and TRBJ2-1; the D gene is possibly TRBD1 (6 bases). CDR1 is SGHAT and CDR2 is FQNNGV in the germline V gene. The ends were cut back, 4 bases at V and 6 bases at J, with 10 bases in the middle. This CDR3 comprises 13 residues. CDR3 DNA: TGTGCCAGCAGCTACGACAGGTTCAATGAGCAGTTCTTC. Protein sequence: CASSYDRFNEQFF.

This clone was found once. V usage is TRBV28 and J usage is TRBJ2-6; D not resolved. This CDR3 contains 15 residues. V gave up 1 base and J gave up 1 base, with 5 bases separating them. The germline V gene has CDR1 MDHEN and CDR2 SYDVKM. In DNA, the CDR3 is TGTGCCAGCAGTTTATCTGAGTCTGGGGCCAACGTCCTGACTTTC. Its protein product is CASSLSESGANVLTF.

The V gene is TRBV6-1, the J gene TRBJ2-5, with a tentative D call TRBD1 (6 bases). The better agreement between TRBJ2-7 and the DNA end casts doubt on the J call. In germline, CDR1 is MNHNS, CDR2 SASEGT. This CDR3 comprises 14 residues. The CDR3 DNA reads as TGTGCCAGCAGTGGCTGGGACAACTCCTACGAGCAGTACTTC. It yields the protein CASSGWDNSYEQYF.

This chain connects TRBV9 to TRBJ2-7; tentatively, D is TRBD2 (6 bases). CDR3 length equals 16 residues. The V end lost 4 bases, the J end lost 2 bases, and 19 bases lay between the germline ends. Germline V gives CDR1 SGDLS, CDR2 YYNGEE. CDR3 residues: CASSPTRGSGTYEQYF. DNA for the CDR3: TGTGCCAGCAGCCCCACCCGGGGTAGCGGTACCTACGAGCAGTACTTC.